Below, 12 T cell receptor beta chains from the same sample are listed, as sequenced in a study of T cells in Graves' hyperthyroidism and ophthalmopathy. RNA transcripts served as the template for amplifying TCR beta CDR3 regions. HTBI primers were used for first-round RT-PCR of the TCR CDR3. TCRdb passed the multiplex PCR reads through MiXCR, listing each CDR3 protein once. The data contain under 400,000 distinct CDR3 sequences, 21% of them seen just once; the ten biggest clones take up roughly 52%. Sequenced material: blood. These TCRs come from a woman between 50 and 59 years old with Graves' hyperthyroidism.

The J gene is TRBJ2-5, the V gene TRBV6-5; D is unresolved. CDR3 length: 14 residues. Per the germline V gene, CDR1 is MNHEY and CDR2 is SVGAGI. Trimming pared 0 bases from V and 7 bases from J, leaving 12 bases between. The CDR3 spells CASSYSRARGTQYF. In DNA form, the CDR3 reads TGTGCCAGCAGTTACTCCCGGGCGCGAGGGACCCAGTACTTC.

In its sample, this clonotype was seen many times. The CDR3 DNA follows: TGTGCCAGCAGACCTGACACAGGTGACGAGCAGTACTTC. Translated, it gives CASRPDTGDEQYF. The gene calls are TRBV3-1 and TRBJ2-7; TRBD1 is a possible D gene (5 bases). V lost 6 bases, J lost 5 bases, and 14 bases lay in between. The length of the CDR3 is 13 residues. The germline CDR1 and CDR2 sequences are LGHDT and YNNKEL (reference sequence).

Regarding this clonotype: Given a much more abundant clone one base away, this may be a read error. The chain joins TRBV5-1 to TRBJ1-4; D gene unclear. Germline loops: CDR1 SGHRS, CDR2 YFSETQ. The V end was cut by 6 bases, the J end by 4 bases, with 10 bases between. This CDR3 has 13 residues. For the CDR3, the DNA is TGCGCCAGCATCTCGGAGCTTAATGAAAAACTGTTTTTT. It encodes CASISELNEKLFF.

Regarding this clonotype: A single base separates this from a much larger clone, so it may be a read error. The chain is built from TRBV29-1 and TRBJ1-1; D uncertain. Germline assignment: CDR1 SQVTM and CDR2 ANQGSEA. Trimming pared 7 bases from V and 0 bases from J, leaving 15 bases between. The CDR3 runs to 14 residues. The chain's CDR3 is CSAGGSGMNTEAFF. The CDR3, as DNA: TGCAGCGCCGGAGGGTCCGGAATGAACACTGAAGCTTTCTTT.

V and J are TRBV5-1 and TRBJ1-1; 8 bases agree with TRBD1. Per germline, CDR1 SGHRS and CDR2 YFSETQ. After removal of 2 bases from V and 5 bases from J, the junction contained 11 bases not matched to a gene. The CDR3 spans 16 residues. CDR3 sequence: CASSFLQGGPSTEAFF. CDR3 bases: TGCGCCAGCAGCTTTTTACAGGGGGGGCCGTCGACTGAAGCTTTCTTT.

This clonotype has ten or more counts. The V and J genes are TRBV12-3 or TRBV12-4 and TRBJ2-7; 11 nucleotides align to TRBD2. V was clipped by 4 bases and J by 5 bases; unmatched bases: 7. The CDR3 covers 15 residues. CDR3 protein: CASSYSSGRIHEQYF. In DNA, the CDR3 is TGTGCCAGCAGTTACTCTAGCGGGAGGATCCACGAGCAGTACTTC.

This clonotype was seen more than once but under ten times. V and J are TRBV20-1 and TRBJ2-4, with D possibly matching TRBD1 (6 bases). The length of the CDR3 is 15 residues. V was trimmed by 1 base and J by 1 base, leaving 11 bases between them. Per germline, CDR1 DFQATT and CDR2 SNEGSKA (reference sequence). CDR3 in DNA: TGCAGTGCTAGAGGACACAGGGACGCCAAAAACATTCAGTACTTC. As protein: CSARGHRDAKNIQYF.

This clonotype was seen at least ten times. This sequence joins TRBV9 and TRBJ1-1; unclear D gene. V was clipped by 0 bases and J by 4 bases, with 7 bases between them. The CDR3 loop spans 13 amino acids. Germline CDR1 SGDLS, CDR2 YYNGEE. The CDR3 sequence: CASSVGDGTEAFF. CDR3 in DNA: TGTGCCAGCAGCGTAGGGGATGGCACTGAAGCTTTCTTT.

This clonotype was seen ten or more times. The chain joins TRBV3-1 to TRBJ1-4; a weak D match, TRBD1 (6 bases). CDR3 size: 15 residues. Trimming cost V 3 bases and J 8 bases, with 16 bases left between them. Per germline, CDR1 LGHDT and CDR2 YNNKEL (reference sequence). CDR3 in DNA: TGTGCCAGCAGCCAGAAGACCGGGGGGGGCGAAAAACTGTTTTTT. Translating it yields CASSQKTGGGEKLFF.

The sample holds a few counts of this clonotype. DNA for the CDR3: TGTGCCAGCAGCTTTCTACCCACCCCCCGACGTGAGACGAGGCATGAGCAGTTCTTC. Its protein is CASSFLPTPRRETRHEQFF. The chain couples TRBV7-8 to TRBJ2-1; D gene uncertain. Germline-derived CDR1 and CDR2 are SGHVS and FQNEAQ. Trimming left V 3 bases short and J 8 bases short, with 29 bases between. The CDR3 contains 19 residues.

This clonotype was counted at least ten times. V usage is TRBV12-3 or TRBV12-4 and J usage is TRBJ1-5; TRBD1 might be the D (5 bases). Trimming left V 5 bases short and J 5 bases short, with 22 bases between. CDR3 length: 17 amino acids. CDR3 bases: TGTGCCAGCAGTGCGGAAGGGTTTGGGGCTGGCCATCAGCCCCAGCATTTT. It encodes CASSAEGFGAGHQPQHF.

This clonotype occurred many times. V and J are TRBV27 and TRBJ1-1; the D is unclear. The CDR3 runs 14 residues. V dropped 1 base and J dropped 1 base, with 7 bases sitting between them. CDR1 is MNHEY, CDR2 SMNVEV, per germline (reference sequence). CDR3 bases: TGTGCCAGCAGTTTATTGGCGGCGAACACTGAAGCTTTCTTT. Translating gives CASSLLAANTEAFF.